This TCR beta chain was documented in a study of blood T cell repertoires in COVID-19 (dated by TCRdb to the early 2020s). Looking at the study overall: The collaborator samples originated in the United States, Italy and Spain and spanned the acute and convalescent phases of COVID-19. The prospective study material was composed of cDNA or gDNA derived from T cells, B-cell-depleted T cells, or PBMCs. Subjects who had been exposed to COVID-19, were actively infected with it, or had recovered from it provided the deeply sampled blood TCRbeta repertoires that made up the dataset. The repertoires were made available in a free public database intended to serve as a resource for research on the immune response to SARS-CoV-2. Samples were obtained from the ongoing ImmuneRACE study (first 160 participants) and from some 1,200 subjects provided by 6 global collaborators. Nearly every sample came with metadata listing a de-identified subject ID, COVID-19 status, age in years and sex. HLA class I and class II types, where available, came from metadata supplied by the sample provider rather than from assay-based typing. General conclusions and limits of the study: The amount of clinical and demographic metadata varied by source and participant and was provided uncurated.

The junction carries 11 bases between V and J, which are trimmed by 5 bases and 1 base respectively. CDR1 is given as SGHAT and CDR2 as FQNNGV, both from the germline V gene. There are 14 amino acids in the CDR3, from cysteine to phenylalanine inclusive. CDR3 DNA is the only sequence kept; it has 42 bases, read in frame from the first base. Collaborating institutions collected whole blood in K2EDTA tubes following their own protocols. For TCRbeta analysis, collaborators shipped samples as frozen whole blood, isolated PBMCs, or DNA extracted from either of those sample types. TCRbeta CDR3 regions were amplified from genomic DNA using the immunoSEQ Assay, a bias-controlled multiplex PCR. As for how the authors treated the data: Nucleated cell counts per sample were estimated from amplification of reference gene primers within the assay. To quantify the absolute abundance of each unique TCRbeta CDR3 rearrangement, sequence reads were collapsed and filtered. For each sample, productive Simpson clonality was calculated as the square root of Simpson's diversity index over productive rearrangements. TCRdb took over this immuneACCESS table, retaining in-frame rearrangements with V and J assigned. Such tables are incomplete; in checked studies, under half of the missing clones stem from an unresolved V gene, and the remainder is unexplained. V, J and clone size derive from that table, while D and trimming were established from the DNA sequence. The sample table records about 40,000 clones; approximately 80% of these occur just once. Of the sample, roughly 14% falls within the top ten clones.

About this clone itself: Which antigen it targets is not known. Base qualities are not recorded, but no much larger clone differs from it by a single base.

Sequenced sample: peripheral blood. This receptor chain uses TRBV11-2 and TRBJ1-1; the D segment cannot be called with confidence. This sequence originates from a middle-aged man with active or convalescent COVID-19. The DNA reads TGTGCCAGCAGCCCTGGGAGGTGGAACACTGAAGCTTTCTTT. Its amino acids are CASSPGRWNTEAFF.